The present TCR beta chain was sequenced within a study of T cell changes during pregnancy in multiple sclerosis. The V end lost 3 bases, the J end lost 5 bases, and 16 bases lay between the germline ends. The CDR3 is 15 amino acids. Germline V gives CDR1 SGHTA, CDR2 FQGNSA. TCRdb keeps only in-frame clones here, not all; method: immunoSEQ multiplex PCR. The table lists about 59,000 clones, roughly 88% of them singletons, with 1% to 1.5% in the top ten. Source: peripheral blood, taken in the second trimester of pregnancy. This clonotype was sampled from a female donor with multiple sclerosis, enrolled in a pregnancy study. The chain joins TRBV7-2 to TRBJ1-1, with D possibly matching TRBD1 (6 bases). The CDR3, as DNA: TGTGCCAGCAGCTTGCTCAGAGGGGGGGATACTGAAGCTTTCTTT. Protein sequence: CASSLLRGGDTEAFF. The full variable domain, rest sourced from reference TRBV7-2 and TRBJ1-1, is GAGVSQSPSNKVTEKGKDVELRCDPISGHTALYWYRQSLGQGLEFLIYFQGNSAPDKSGLPSDRFSAERTGGSVSTLTIQRTQQEDSAVYLCASSLLRGGDTEAFFGQGTRLTVV.